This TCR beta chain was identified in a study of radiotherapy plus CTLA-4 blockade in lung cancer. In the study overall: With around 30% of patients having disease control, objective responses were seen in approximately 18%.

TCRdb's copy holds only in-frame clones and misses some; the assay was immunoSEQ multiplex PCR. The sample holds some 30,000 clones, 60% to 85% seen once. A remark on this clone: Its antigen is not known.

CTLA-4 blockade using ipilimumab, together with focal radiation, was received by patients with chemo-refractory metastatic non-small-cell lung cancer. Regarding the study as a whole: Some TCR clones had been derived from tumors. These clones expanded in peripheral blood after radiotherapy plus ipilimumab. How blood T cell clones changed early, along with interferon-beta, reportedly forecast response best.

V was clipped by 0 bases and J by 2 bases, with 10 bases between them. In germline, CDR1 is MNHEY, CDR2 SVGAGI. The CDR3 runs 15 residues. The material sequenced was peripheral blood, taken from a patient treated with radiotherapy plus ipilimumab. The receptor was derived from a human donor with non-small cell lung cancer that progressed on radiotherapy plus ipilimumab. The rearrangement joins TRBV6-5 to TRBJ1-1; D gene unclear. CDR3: CASSYSAERNTEAFF. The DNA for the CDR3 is TGTGCCAGCAGTTACTCGGCTGAAAGAAACACTGAAGCTTTCTTT.